The 18 T cell receptor beta chains reported below all come from one sample, sequenced in a study of Ad26.COV2.S vaccination and SARS-CoV-2 variants. Some clones are missing from TCRdb's copy, which holds only in-frame ones; the method was immunoSEQ multiplex PCR. The table lists about 390,000 clones, around nine tenths of them singletons. The treatment: 19 received Ad26.COV2.S at low or high dose, single or two shots; 5 received placebo; per-sample allocation not given. Samples analyzed were those drawn on day 63 after the first vaccine or placebo injection. The source was peripheral blood, collected in a trial of Ad26.COV2.S vaccine versus placebo. The receptors were gathered from a person aged 18-60 years who received the Ad26.COV2.S COVID-19 vaccine or a placebo.

This clone showed up just a few times. The J gene is TRBJ2-7, the V gene TRBV25-1, with D perhaps TRBD2 (5 bases). V was cut by 2 bases and J by 2 bases, with 10 bases left in between. Germline-derived CDR1 and CDR2 are MGHDK and SYGVNS. There are 14 residues in the CDR3. CDR3 sequence reads: CASSELEGTYEQYF. CDR3 coding DNA: TGTGCCAGCAGTGAACTCGAGGGCACCTACGAGCAGTACTTC.

V gene TRBV24-1 combines with J gene TRBJ2-3, with unresolved D. This CDR3 is 15 amino acids long. Germline CDR1 is KGHDR and CDR2 is SFDVKD. V gave up 3 bases and J gave up 0 bases, with 9 bases separating them. This CDR3 is CATSDSWGSTDTQYF. The CDR3 DNA sequence: TGTGCCACCAGTGATAGTTGGGGTAGCACAGATACGCAGTATTTT.

The chain couples TRBV4-1 to TRBJ1-2; D unresolved. Looked up from germline, CDR1 is MGHRA and CDR2 is YSYEKL. CDR3 length: 14 residues. V was pared by 1 base and J by 4 bases, with 10 bases between. CDR3 nucleotides: TGCGCCAGCAGCCAAGCGGGGAGTAGCTATGGCTACACCTTC. Its protein product is CASSQAGSSYGYTF.

The genes are TRBV7-2 and TRBJ1-2, with D possibly matching TRBD1 (5 bases). With 3 bases removed from V and 2 bases from J, the gap between germline ends came to 10 bases. CDR1 and CDR2 from the germline V gene are SGHTA and FQGNSA. The CDR3 runs 14 residues. In DNA form, the CDR3 reads TGTGCCAGCAGCTTCGAGGGGACCAACTATGGCTACACCTTC. As protein: CASSFEGTNYGYTF.

This chain uses TRBV19 with TRBJ1-6, with D possibly matching TRBD1 (5 bases). There are 15 residues in the CDR3. The ends were cut back, 5 bases at V and 9 bases at J, with 17 bases in the middle. Germline V CDR1 and CDR2: LNHDA, SQIVND (reference sequence). The chain's CDR3 is CASSGTGRAGSPLHF. The CDR3 DNA sequence: TGTGCCAGTAGTGGGACTGGACGAGCAGGTTCACCCCTCCACTTT.

The rearrangement links TRBV30 to TRBJ1-6, with 8 nucleotides matching TRBD1. Germline trimming cut 1 base from V and 7 bases from J; bases unmatched to any gene: 12. Germline assignment: CDR1 GTSNPN and CDR2 SVGIG (reference sequence). CDR3 size: 17 residues. Here the CDR3 DNA reads TGTGCCTGGAGTGGACAGGGGAGGCTCCTAGGGAATTCACCCCTCCACTTT. Amino acids: CAWSGQGRLLGNSPLHF.

V usage is TRBV5-6 and J usage is TRBJ2-3, with D possibly being TRBD2 (6 bases). V lost 4 bases and J lost 6, with 24 bases in between. The CDR3 contains 17 residues. Germline V gives CDR1 SGHDT, CDR2 YYEEEE. The CDR3 nucleotides are TGTGCCAGCAGCCTGCGTGGGGTCGGGCCAGGGAGGGATACGCAGTATTTT. It is translated as CASSLRGVGPGRDTQYF.

The chain combines TRBV4-1 with TRBJ2-7, with D uncertain. The CDR3 is 14 residues long. Germline CDR1 is MGHRA and CDR2 is YSYEKL. V lost 1 base and J lost 5, with 12 bases in between. The CDR3 bases are TGCGCCAGCAGCCAAGTGGCCTCTACGCACGAGCAGTACTTC. Translating gives CASSQVASTHEQYF.

This chain joins TRBV9 and TRBJ2-2; D tentatively reads TRBD1 or TRBD2 (6 bases each). The length of the CDR3 is 16 residues. Trimming removed 0 bases from V and 0 bases from J, with 9 bases in between. CDR1 is SGDLS and CDR2 is YYNGEE in the germline V gene. The CDR3, as DNA: TGTGCCAGCAGCGTAGCGGGGGCCCCGAACACCGGGGAGCTGTTTTTT. It encodes CASSVAGAPNTGELFF.

The rearrangement uses TRBV5-6 and TRBJ2-3; TRBD1 aligns across 8 bases. Germline CDR1 reads SGHDT; CDR2 reads YYEEEE. The length of the CDR3 is 16 residues. V lost 0 bases and J lost 0; bases outside the gene matches: 3. The CDR3 region is CASSLGQGYSTDTQYF. DNA of the CDR3: TGTGCCAGCAGCTTGGGACAGGGGTACAGCACAGATACGCAGTATTTT.

For the CDR3, the DNA is TGTGCCAGCAGTTACGGCGGGGTCAAAGCCGCAGATACGCAGTATTTT. Translating it yields CASSYGGVKAADTQYF. V gene TRBV6-6 combines with J gene TRBJ2-3; tentatively, D is TRBD2 (6 bases). The V gene lost 2 bases and the J gene lost 4 bases, with 16 bases spanning the gap. CDR3 length: 16 residues. Germline lookup yields CDR1 MNHNY and CDR2 SVGAGI (reference sequence).

This clone was picked up many times. The chain carries TRBV19 and TRBJ1-6, with D uncertain. CDR3 length: 15 residues. The V and J ends lost 7 bases and 4 bases respectively, with 14 bases between them. CDR1 and CDR2 (germline): LNHDA, SQIVND (reference sequence). DNA for the CDR3: TGTGCCAGTACTGATCAGGAAACTTATAATTCACCCCTCCACTTT. It encodes CASTDQETYNSPLHF.

The gene calls are TRBV28 and TRBJ1-1, with D possibly being TRBD1 (5 bases). With 6 bases removed from V and 10 bases from J, the gap between germline ends came to 18 bases. CDR1 and CDR2 (germline): MDHEN, SYDVKM. CDR3 length: 13 amino acids. CDR3: CASRSGPERGAFF. Written as DNA, the CDR3 is TGTGCCAGCAGATCCGGGCCAGAAAGGGGAGCTTTCTTT.

This chain connects TRBV6-5 to TRBJ2-5, with D perhaps matching TRBD2 (7 bases). Per germline, CDR1 MNHEY and CDR2 SVGAGI. The V and J ends lost 5 bases and 7 bases respectively, with 14 bases between them. The CDR3 runs to 13 residues. CDR3 bases: TGTGCCAGCAGTAGGGGGAGGGACGTGACCCAGTACTTC. Translating gives CASSRGRDVTQYF.

The chain has TRBV2 and TRBJ1-1; D call uncertain. CDR1 SNHLY and CDR2 FYNNEI come from the germline V gene. V shed 6 bases and J shed 4 bases, with 9 bases lying between them. This CDR3 is 12 amino acids long. CDR3 DNA sequence: TGTGCCAGCAGCCGAGGCCCCACTGAAGCTTTCTTT. Translated: CASSRGPTEAFF.

V is TRBV6-6 and J is TRBJ1-4, with TRBD1 matching 11 bases. V lost 6 bases to trimming and J lost 7 bases; unmatched junction nucleotides: 4. This CDR3 has 14 amino acids. Germline lookup yields CDR1 MNHNY and CDR2 SVGAGI (reference sequence). The CDR3 protein is CASSGQGAGEKLFF. CDR3 in DNA: TGTGCCAGCAGCGGACAGGGGGCAGGTGAAAAACTGTTTTTT.

The chain employs TRBV5-4 and TRBJ2-2; no clear D. Trimming pared 5 bases from V and 1 base from J, leaving 3 bases between. The CDR3 has 12 amino acids. Germline V gene data show CDR1 as SGHNT and CDR2 as YYREEE (reference sequence). CDR3 in amino acids: CASSKNTGELFF. In DNA form, the CDR3 reads TGTGCCAGCAGTAAGAACACCGGGGAGCTGTTTTTT.

Here the CDR3 reads CASSSGTGPNGYTF. CDR3 in DNA: TGTGCCAGCAGCTCAGGGACAGGTCCCAATGGCTACACCTTC. The chain combines TRBV7-2 with TRBJ1-2, with TRBD1 matching 8 bases. The trim removed 4 bases at V and 6 bases at J, leaving 7 bases unmatched. Germline assignment: CDR1 SGHTA and CDR2 FQGNSA. The CDR3 has 14 residues.